Shown below are 3 T cell receptor beta chains from a single sample sequenced in a study of blood T cell repertoires in COVID-19. Assay: immunoSEQ multiplex PCR; the TCRdb copy retains only in-frame clones and omits some. The table shows tens of thousands of clones, with about 85% occurring only once. What was sequenced was peripheral blood. Receptors were obtained from a man at least 80 years old with acute or convalescent COVID-19.

A few counts support this clone. This chain connects TRBV14 to TRBJ2-1, with D possibly being TRBD1 (5 bases). The CDR3 extends over 16 amino acids. V was cut by 1 base and J by 6 bases, with 16 bases left in between. Germline CDR1 SGHDN, CDR2 FVKESK. The CDR3 spells CASSQGTDRTSNEQFF. CDR3 bases: TGTGCCAGCAGCCAAGGAACCGACAGAACGAGCAATGAGCAGTTCTTC.

This clone is categorized as medium-sized (0.01 to 0.1%). The CDR3 DNA reads TGTGCCAGCAGCACTTCACAGGGGGGGGAGCAGTACTTC. Protein product: CASSTSQGGEQYF. The chain links TRBV7-6 to TRBJ2-7, with a tentative D call TRBD1 (8 bases). CDR1 SGHVS and CDR2 FNYEAQ come from the germline V gene. With 5 bases removed from V and 7 bases from J, the gap between germline ends came to 15 bases. The CDR3 extends over 13 amino acids.

The rearrangement uses TRBV30 and TRBJ2-1, with 7 bases fitting TRBD2. Germline CDR1 GTSNPN, CDR2 SVGIG (reference sequence). This CDR3 has 15 residues. Unmatched junction bases numbered 4, after V lost 2 bases and J lost 0 bases. The CDR3, as DNA: TGTGCCTGGAGTCCCGCTAGCGGCTCCTACAATGAGCAGTTCTTC. Translation gives CAWSPASGSYNEQFF.